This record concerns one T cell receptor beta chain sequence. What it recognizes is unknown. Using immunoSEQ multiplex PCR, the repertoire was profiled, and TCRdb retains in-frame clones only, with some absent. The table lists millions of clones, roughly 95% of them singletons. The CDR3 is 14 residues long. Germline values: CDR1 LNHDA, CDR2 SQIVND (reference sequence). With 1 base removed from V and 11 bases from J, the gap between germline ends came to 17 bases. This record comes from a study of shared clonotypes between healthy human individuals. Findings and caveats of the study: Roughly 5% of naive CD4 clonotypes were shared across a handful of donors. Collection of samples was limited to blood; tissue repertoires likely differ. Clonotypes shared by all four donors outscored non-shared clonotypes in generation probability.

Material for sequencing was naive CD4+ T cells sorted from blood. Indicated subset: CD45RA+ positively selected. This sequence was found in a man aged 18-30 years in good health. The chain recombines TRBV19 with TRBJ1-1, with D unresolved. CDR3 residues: CASSIGPTSQGAFF. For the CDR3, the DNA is TGTGCCAGTAGTATAGGCCCCACTAGCCAAGGGGCTTTCTTT.